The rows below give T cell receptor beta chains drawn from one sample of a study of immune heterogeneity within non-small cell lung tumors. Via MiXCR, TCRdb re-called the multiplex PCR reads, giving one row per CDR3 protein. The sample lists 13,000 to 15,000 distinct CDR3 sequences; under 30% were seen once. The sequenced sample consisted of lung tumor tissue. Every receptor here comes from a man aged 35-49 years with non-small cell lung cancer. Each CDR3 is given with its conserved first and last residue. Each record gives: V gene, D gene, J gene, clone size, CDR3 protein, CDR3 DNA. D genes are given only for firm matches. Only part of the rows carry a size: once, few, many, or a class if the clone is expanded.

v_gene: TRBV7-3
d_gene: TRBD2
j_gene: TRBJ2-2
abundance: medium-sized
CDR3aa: CASSAGLGATGELFF
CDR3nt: TGTGCCAGCAGCGCGGGACTAGGGGCGACCGGGGAGCTGTTTTTT

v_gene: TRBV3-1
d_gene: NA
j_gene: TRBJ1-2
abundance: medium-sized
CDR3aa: CASSQAGRLYGYTF
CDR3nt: TGTGCCAGCAGCCAAGCGGGACGGCTCTATGGCTACACCTTC

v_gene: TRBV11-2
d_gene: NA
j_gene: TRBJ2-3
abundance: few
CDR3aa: CASSLRVSGTDTQYF
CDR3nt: TGTGCCAGCAGCCTCCGAGTGAGTGGGACAGATACGCAGTATTTT

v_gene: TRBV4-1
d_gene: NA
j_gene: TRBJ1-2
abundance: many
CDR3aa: CASSQGSDIYGYTF
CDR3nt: TGCGCCAGCAGCCAAGGGTCGGACATCTATGGCTACACCTTC

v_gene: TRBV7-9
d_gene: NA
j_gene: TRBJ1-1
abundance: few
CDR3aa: CASSLAGNTEAFF
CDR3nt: TGTGCCAGCAGCTTAGCAGGGAACACTGAAGCTTTCTTT

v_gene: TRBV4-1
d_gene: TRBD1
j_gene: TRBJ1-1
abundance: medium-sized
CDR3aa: CASSQPTNGRGMNTEAFF
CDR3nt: TGCGCCAGCAGCCAACCAACAAACGGCAGGGGGATGAACACTGAAGCTTTCTTT

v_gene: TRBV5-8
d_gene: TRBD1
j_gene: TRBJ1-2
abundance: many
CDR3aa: CASKKTGTAGYTF
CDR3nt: TGTGCCAGCAAGAAAACCGGGACAGCTGGCTACACCTTC

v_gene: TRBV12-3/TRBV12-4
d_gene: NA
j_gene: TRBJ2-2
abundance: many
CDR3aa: CASSLKGTGELFF
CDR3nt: TGTGCCAGCAGTTTAAAGGGGACCGGGGAGCTGTTTTTT

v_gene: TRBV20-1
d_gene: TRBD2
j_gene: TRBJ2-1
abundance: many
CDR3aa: CSAQELWREEANEQFF
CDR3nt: TGCAGTGCTCAAGAGCTATGGCGGGAGGAAGCCAATGAGCAGTTCTTC

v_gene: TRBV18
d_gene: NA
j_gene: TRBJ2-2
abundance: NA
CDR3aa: CASSPPAVDTGELFF
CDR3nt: TGTGCCAGCTCACCACCGGCAGTAGACACCGGGGAGCTGTTTTTT

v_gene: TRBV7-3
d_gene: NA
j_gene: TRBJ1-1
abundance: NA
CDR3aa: CASSLGGGGSSEAFF
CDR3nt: TGTGCCAGCAGCTTAGGAGGTGGGGGGAGCAGTGAGGCTTTCTTT

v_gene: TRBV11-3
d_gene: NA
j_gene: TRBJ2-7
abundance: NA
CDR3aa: CASLLGGRETYEQYF
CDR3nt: TGTGCCAGCCTCCTTGGGGGCCGGGAGACCTACGAGCAGTACTTC

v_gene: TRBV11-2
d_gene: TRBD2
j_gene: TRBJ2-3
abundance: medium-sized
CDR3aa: CASSLPISAGGKGSTDTQYF
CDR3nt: TGTGCCAGCAGCCTCCCAATCTCGGCGGGAGGAAAAGGAAGCACAGATACGCAGTATTTT

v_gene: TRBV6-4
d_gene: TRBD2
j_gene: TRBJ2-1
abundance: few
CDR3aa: CASSQLAGGPGEQFF
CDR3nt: TGTGCCAGCAGCCAACTAGCGGGAGGGCCCGGTGAGCAGTTCTTC

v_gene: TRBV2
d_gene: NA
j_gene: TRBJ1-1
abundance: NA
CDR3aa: CASRPRVNSEAFF
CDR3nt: TGTGCCAGCAGACCCAGGGTCAACTCTGAAGCTTTCTTT

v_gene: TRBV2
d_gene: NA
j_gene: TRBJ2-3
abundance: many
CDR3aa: CASSKGAGTDTQYF
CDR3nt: TGTGCCAGCAGCAAAGGGGCGGGGACAGATACGCAGTATTTT

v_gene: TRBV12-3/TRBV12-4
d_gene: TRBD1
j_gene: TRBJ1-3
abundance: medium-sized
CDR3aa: CASSSDRGRGNTIYF
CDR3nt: TGTGCCAGCAGTTCAGACAGGGGGCGAGGCAACACCATATATTTT

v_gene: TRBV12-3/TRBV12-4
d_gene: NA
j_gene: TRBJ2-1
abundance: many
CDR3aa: CASSNFDEQFF
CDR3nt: TGTGCCAGCAGTAACTTCGATGAGCAGTTCTTC

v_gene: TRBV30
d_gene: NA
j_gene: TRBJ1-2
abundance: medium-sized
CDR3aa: CAWSSGPGYGYTF
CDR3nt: TGTGCCTGGAGTTCTGGGCCGGGCTATGGCTACACCTTC

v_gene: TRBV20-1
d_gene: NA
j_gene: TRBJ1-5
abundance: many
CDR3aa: CSAGPQGRDQPQHF
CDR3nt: TGCAGTGCTGGCCCACAGGGCAGGGATCAGCCCCAGCATTTT

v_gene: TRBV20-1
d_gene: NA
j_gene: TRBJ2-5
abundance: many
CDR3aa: CSARAVRRGRNQETQYF
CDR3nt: TGCAGTGCTAGAGCCGTTCGTCGGGGCCGTAATCAAGAGACCCAGTACTTC

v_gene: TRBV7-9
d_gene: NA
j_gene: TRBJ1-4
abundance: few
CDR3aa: CASSPLEKLFF
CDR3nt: TGTGCCAGCAGCCCGCTCGAAAAACTGTTTTTT

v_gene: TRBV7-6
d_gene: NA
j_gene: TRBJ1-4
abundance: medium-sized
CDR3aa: CASSLGGTGKEKLFF
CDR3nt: TGTGCCAGCAGCTTAGGGGGTACAGGGAAGGAAAAACTGTTTTTT

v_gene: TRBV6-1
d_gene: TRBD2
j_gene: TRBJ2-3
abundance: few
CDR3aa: CASKSRTSGTDTQYF
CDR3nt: TGTGCCAGCAAAAGTCGGACTAGCGGGACAGATACGCAGTATTTT

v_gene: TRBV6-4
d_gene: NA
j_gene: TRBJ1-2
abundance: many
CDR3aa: CASSRDGGAGGYTF
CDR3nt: TGTGCCAGCAGTCGGGACGGGGGAGCGGGCGGCTACACCTTC

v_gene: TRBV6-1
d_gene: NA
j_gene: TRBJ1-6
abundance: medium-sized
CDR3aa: CASNSFIRSGSPLHF
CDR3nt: TGTGCCAGCAATTCCTTCATAAGGTCGGGGTCACCCCTCCACTTT

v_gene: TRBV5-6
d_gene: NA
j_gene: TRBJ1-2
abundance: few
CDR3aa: CASSLAGVSGYTF
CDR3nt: TGTGCCAGCAGCTTGGCCGGGGTTAGTGGCTACACCTTC

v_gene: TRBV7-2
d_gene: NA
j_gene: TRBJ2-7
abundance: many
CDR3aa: CASSLGASYEQYF
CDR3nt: TGTGCCAGCAGCTTAGGGGCCAGCTACGAGCAGTACTTC

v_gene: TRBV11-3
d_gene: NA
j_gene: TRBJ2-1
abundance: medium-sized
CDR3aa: CASSLVRQDEQFF
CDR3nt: TGTGCCAGCAGCTTAGTTCGACAGGATGAGCAGTTCTTC

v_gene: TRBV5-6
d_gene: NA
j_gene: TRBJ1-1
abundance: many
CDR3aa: CASRLVQTANTEAFF
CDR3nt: TGTGCCAGCAGACTTGTCCAGACAGCAAACACTGAAGCTTTCTTT

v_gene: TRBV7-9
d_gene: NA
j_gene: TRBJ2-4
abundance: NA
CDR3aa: CASSQGAKNIQYF
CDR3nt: TGTGCCAGCAGCCAGGGGGCCAAAAACATTCAGTACTTC

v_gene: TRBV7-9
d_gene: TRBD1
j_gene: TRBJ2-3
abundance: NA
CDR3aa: CASSHRQGPDTQYF
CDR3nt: TGTGCCAGCAGCCACAGACAGGGCCCAGATACGCAGTATTTT

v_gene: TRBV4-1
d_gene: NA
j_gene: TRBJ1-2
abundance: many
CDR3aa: CASSPRTDYYGYTF
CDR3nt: TGCGCCAGCAGCCCTCGGACAGATTACTATGGCTACACCTTC

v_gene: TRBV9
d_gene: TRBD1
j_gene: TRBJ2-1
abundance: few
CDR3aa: CASSRQGRYNEQFF
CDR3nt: TGTGCCAGCAGCCGACAGGGGAGGTACAATGAGCAGTTCTTC

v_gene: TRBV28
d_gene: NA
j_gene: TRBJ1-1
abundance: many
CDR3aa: CASSLGQGFRTEAFF
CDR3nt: TGTGCCAGCAGTTTGGGTCAGGGGTTCAGGACTGAAGCTTTCTTT